The source of this T cell receptor (beta chain) is a study of blood T cells in healthy people across ages. Then a second PCR, running roughly 7 to 11 cycles, was carried out with a sample-barcoded 5' primer and a J-beta primer mix. A single record per CDR3 protein comes from TCRdb applying MiXCR to the 5' RACE reads. The table includes 600,000 to 850,000 distinct CDR3 sequences, about 25% detected once. Looked up from germline, CDR1 is MNHEY and CDR2 is SVGEGT. The germline V and J ends were trimmed by 8 bases and 8 bases, with 18 bases remaining between them. The CDR3 runs to 13 residues. The same sample was also studied in work on T cells of mothers and their children. In that study: Primer M1S, used in the second PCR, introduced sample barcodes and 2-4 random nucleotides.

The sample was blood. This sequence joins TRBV6-2 or TRBV6-3 and TRBJ1-2; D is perhaps TRBD1 (5 bases). This sequence originates from a boy younger than 18 in good health. CDR3 nucleotides: TGTGCCAGCGAGTTACTCCAGGGTGAGGGCTACACCTTC. Its protein is CASELLQGEGYTF.